This T cell receptor beta chain was sequenced for a study of shared clonotypes between healthy human individuals. TCRdb's table, derived via immunoSEQ multiplex PCR, lists solely in-frame clones and lacks some. The sample has more than 2 million clones, 90% to 96% seen once. About this clone itself: Antigen specificity is unknown.

A split of CD4+ cells into CD45RA+ naive and CD45RA-negative memory subsets was performed. General study points: It was only blood that was sampled, and tissue repertoires likely differ. Naive subsets usually exceeded memory subsets in estimated richness. It was the non-shared clonotypes that had lower generation probabilities than clonotypes shared by all four donors.

The CDR3 has 13 residues. V was clipped by 10 bases and J by 7 bases, with 17 bases between them. Germline V lookup: CDR1 MNHEY, CDR2 SVGAGI. The TCR was taken from a man aged 18 to 29 in good health. The sequenced sample was naive CD4+ T cells sorted from blood. The subset is: CD45RA+ positively selected. The chain joins TRBV6-5 to TRBJ2-1; D could derive from TRBD1 or TRBD2 (6 bases each). The DNA for the CDR3 is TGTGCCACCGGTAGGAGAGGGGGGAATGAGCAGTTCTTC. This codes for CATGRRGGNEQFF.